Here is one TCR beta chain with its context. The data are from a study of blood T cell repertoires in COVID-19. In the study overall: Acute-phase and convalescent COVID-19 samples originated in the United States, Italy and Spain.

Assay: immunoSEQ multiplex PCR; the TCRdb copy retains only in-frame clones and omits some. The sample shows about 53,000 clones, about 80% of them seen only once. From germline, CDR1 is SGHAT and CDR2 FQDESV (reference sequence). The V end was cut by 1 base, the J end by 3 bases, with 13 bases between. The CDR3 spans 15 residues. This sequence originates from a human donor in a cohort sampled during active COVID-19. What was sequenced was peripheral blood. The chain employs TRBV11-1 and TRBJ2-7, with D tentatively TRBD2 (6 bases). The CDR3 loop reads CASSLEASVYYEQYF. Here the CDR3 DNA reads TGTGCCAGCAGCTTAGAGGCTAGCGTTTACTACGAGCAGTACTTC.